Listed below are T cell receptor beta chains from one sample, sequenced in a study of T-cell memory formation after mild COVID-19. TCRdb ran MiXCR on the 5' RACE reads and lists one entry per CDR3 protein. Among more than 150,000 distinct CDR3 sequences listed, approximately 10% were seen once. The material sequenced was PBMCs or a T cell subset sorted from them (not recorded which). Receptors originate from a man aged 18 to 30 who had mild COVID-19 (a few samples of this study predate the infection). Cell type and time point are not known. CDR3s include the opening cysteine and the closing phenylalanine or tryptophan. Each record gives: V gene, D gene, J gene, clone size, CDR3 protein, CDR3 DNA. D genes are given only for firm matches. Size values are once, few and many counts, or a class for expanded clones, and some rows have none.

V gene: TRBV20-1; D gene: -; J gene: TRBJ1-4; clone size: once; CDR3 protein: CSAQPGTGNEKLFF; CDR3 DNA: TGCAGTGCTCAACCCGGGACCGGGAATGAAAAACTGTTTTTT
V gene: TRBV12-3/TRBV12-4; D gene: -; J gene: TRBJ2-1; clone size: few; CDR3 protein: CASSLLSSYNEQFF; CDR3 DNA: TGTGCCAGCAGTTTACTCAGCTCCTACAATGAGCAGTTCTTC
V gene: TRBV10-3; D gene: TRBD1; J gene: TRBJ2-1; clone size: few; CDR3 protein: CAISEGRDRGLYNEQFF; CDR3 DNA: TGTGCCATCAGTGAGGGCCGGGACAGGGGGCTTTACAATGAGCAGTTCTTC
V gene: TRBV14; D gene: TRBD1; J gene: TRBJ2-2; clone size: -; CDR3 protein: CASSRITGTVNTGELFF; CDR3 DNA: TGTGCCAGCAGCCGAATTACCGGGACAGTGAACACCGGGGAGCTGTTTTTT
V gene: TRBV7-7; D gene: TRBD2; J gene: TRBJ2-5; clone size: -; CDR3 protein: CASSSVTSGGGETQYF; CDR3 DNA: TGTGCTAGCAGCTCCGTGACTAGCGGGGGAGGGGAGACCCAGTACTTC
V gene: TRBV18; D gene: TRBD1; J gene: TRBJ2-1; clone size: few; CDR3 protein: CASSDRDNEQFF; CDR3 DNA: TGTGCCAGCTCTGACAGGGACAATGAGCAGTTCTTC
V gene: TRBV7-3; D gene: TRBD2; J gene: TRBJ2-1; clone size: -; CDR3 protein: CASSLMGGKQFF; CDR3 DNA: TGTGCCAGCAGCTTAATGGGGGGGAAGCAGTTCTTC
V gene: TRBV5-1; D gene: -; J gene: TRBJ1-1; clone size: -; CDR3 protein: CASTVSPGAGNTEAFF; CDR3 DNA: TGCGCCAGCACGGTCAGTCCAGGGGCGGGGAACACTGAAGCTTTCTTT
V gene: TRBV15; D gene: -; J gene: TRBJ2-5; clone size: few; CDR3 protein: CATSRTPGVWETQYF; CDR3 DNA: TGTGCCACCAGCAGGACCCCAGGGGTTTGGGAGACCCAGTACTTC
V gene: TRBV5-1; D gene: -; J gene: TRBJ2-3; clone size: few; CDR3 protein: CASSPPVQQEEAQYF; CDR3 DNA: TGCGCCAGCAGCCCACCGGTACAGCAGGAAGAGGCGCAGTATTTT
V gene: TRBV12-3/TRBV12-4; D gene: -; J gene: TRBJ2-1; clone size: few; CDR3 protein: CASRGELISEQFF; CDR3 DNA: TGTGCCAGCAGAGGTGAATTAATCTCTGAGCAGTTCTTC
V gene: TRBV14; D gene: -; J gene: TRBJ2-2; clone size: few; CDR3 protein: CASSQDVWDGELFF; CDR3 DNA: TGTGCCAGCAGCCAAGATGTGTGGGATGGGGAGCTGTTTTTT
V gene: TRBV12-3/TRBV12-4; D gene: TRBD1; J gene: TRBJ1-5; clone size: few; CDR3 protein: CASSLGQRGNQPQHF; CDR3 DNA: TGTGCCAGCAGTTTGGGACAGAGGGGCAATCAGCCCCAGCATTTT
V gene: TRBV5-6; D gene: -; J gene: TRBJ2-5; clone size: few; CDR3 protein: CASSLGQRETQYF; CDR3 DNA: TGTGCCAGCAGCTTGGGACAGCGAGAGACCCAGTACTTC
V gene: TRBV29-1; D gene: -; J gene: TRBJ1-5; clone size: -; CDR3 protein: CSVGMGVRGQPQHF; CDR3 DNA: TGCAGCGTTGGGATGGGGGTAAGAGGTCAGCCCCAGCATTTT
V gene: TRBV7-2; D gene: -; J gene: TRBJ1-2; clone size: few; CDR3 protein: CASSHVTGSYGYTF; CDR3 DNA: TGTGCCAGCAGCCATGTCACCGGGTCCTATGGCTACACCTTC
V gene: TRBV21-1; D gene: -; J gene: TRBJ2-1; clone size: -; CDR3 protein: CASSNTGSSYNEQFF; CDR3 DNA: TGTGCCAGCAGCAACACGGGGAGCTCCTACAATGAGCAGTTCTTC